The rows below give T cell receptor beta chains drawn from one sample of a study of blood T cell repertoires in COVID-19. The method was immunoSEQ multiplex PCR; TCRdb's version includes in-frame clones alone and lacks a portion of them. The sample has some 150,000 clones, 75% to 85% seen once; the top ten hold 3.5% to 5%. The sample consisted of peripheral blood. These receptor sequences come from a woman older than 75 with acute or convalescent COVID-19. Both conserved end residues are part of each CDR3. The D gene is left open where the match is weak. Clone size is stated in some rows and not others, as once, few, many or a class when expanded.

.	TRBD2	TRBV18	TRBJ2-7	CASSPLETSGTSF	TGTGCCAGCTCACCACTGGAGACTAGCGGGACCTCATTC
.	TRBD1	TRBV15	TRBJ1-1	CATSRDQGGNTEAFF	TGTGCCACCAGCAGAGATCAGGGGGGGAACACTGAAGCTTTCTTT
.	TRBD1	TRBV6-5	TRBJ2-2	CASAPGQGTGELFF	TGTGCCAGCGCGCCGGGACAGGGAACCGGGGAGCTGTTTTTT
.	TRBD1	TRBV19	TRBJ1-5	CASSTLRQGSNQPQHF	TGTGCCAGTAGTACGTTAAGACAGGGGAGCAATCAGCCCCAGCATTTT
.	.	TRBV19	TRBJ1-4	CASSIDSPGSREEKLFF	TGTGCCAGTAGTATTGACAGCCCCGGGAGTCGTGAGGAAAAACTGTTTTTT
.	.	TRBV11-2	TRBJ1-1	CASSPQGIGTEAFF	TGTGCCAGCAGCCCCCAGGGAATAGGGACTGAAGCTTTCTTT
.	TRBD1	TRBV7-8	TRBJ1-2	CASSSGTGGLGYTF	TGTGCCAGCAGCTCAGGGACAGGGGGTTTGGGCTACACCTTC
once	.	TRBV12-1	TRBJ2-1	CASSFNRAGRNNEQFF	TGTGCCAGCAGCTTTAACCGAGCGGGGCGGAACAATGAGCAGTTCTTC
.	.	TRBV28	TRBJ2-4	CASSFVRLVDIQYF	TGTGCCAGCAGTTTTGTCCGACTAGTAGACATTCAGTACTTC
.	.	TRBV11-2	TRBJ1-4	CASSLGTAPNEKLFF	TGTGCCAGCAGCTTAGGGACAGCGCCGAATGAAAAACTGTTTTTT
.	TRBD2	TRBV3-1/TRBV3-2	TRBJ2-5	CASSQVRAGGQETQYF	TGTGCCAGCAGCCAAGTCAGAGCGGGAGGACAAGAGACCCAGTACTTC
.	TRBD1	TRBV14	TRBJ2-5	CASSQKQGVTQETQYF	TGTGCCAGCAGCCAAAAACAGGGGGTGACCCAAGAGACCCAGTACTTC
.	TRBD1	TRBV28	TRBJ1-2	CASSLFAGGLHGYTF	TGTGCCAGCAGTTTATTCGCAGGGGGCCTCCATGGCTACACCTTC
.	.	TRBV2	TRBJ1-5	CASSGPGLSNQPQHF	TGTGCCAGCAGTGGACCAGGGTTGAGCAATCAGCCCCAGCATTTT
.	.	TRBV15	TRBJ1-4	CATSATKEGKLFF	TGTGCCACCAGCGCAACTAAGGAGGGGAAACTGTTTTTT
.	.	TRBV28	TRBJ1-2	CASSLISGGHGYTF	TGTGCCAGCAGTTTGATAAGCGGAGGACATGGCTACACCTTC
.	TRBD1	TRBV9	TRBJ2-2	CASSFGTGTGELFF	TGTGCCAGCAGCTTTGGGACAGGGACCGGGGAGCTGTTTTTT
once	.	TRBV7-9	TRBJ1-5	CASSFGPDNQPQHF	TGTGCCAGCAGCTTTGGGCCGGACAATCAGCCCCAGCATTTT
.	.	TRBV4-2	TRBJ2-3	CASSQFRVGQASTDTQYF	TGTGCCAGCAGCCAATTTCGAGTGGGGCAGGCTAGCACAGATACGCAGTATTTT
few	.	TRBV23-1	TRBJ2-7	CASSQAVTVNEQYF	TGCGCCAGCAGTCAAGCCGTGACAGTTAACGAGCAGTACTTC
.	TRBD2	TRBV10-1	TRBJ2-5	CASQEGLAGEETQYF	TGCGCCAGCCAGGAGGGACTAGCGGGAGAAGAGACCCAGTACTTC
.	.	TRBV7-6	TRBJ2-2	CASSLQGGAYTGELFF	TGTGCCAGCAGCCTCCAGGGTGGGGCATACACCGGGGAGCTGTTTTTT